The clone carrying this TCR beta chain showed up many times. TCR beta CDR3 region amplification was performed from RNA transcripts. The TCR CDR3 was amplified in a first-round RT-PCR using the HTBI primer set. TCRdb used MiXCR to reprocess the multiplex PCR reads, holding one entry per CDR3 protein. Found here are some 600,000 distinct CDR3 sequences, approximately 13% of them singletons; the top ten hold 4.5% to 6%. These data come from a study of T cells in Graves' hyperthyroidism and ophthalmopathy. The wider study: Peripheral blood collection took place at initial diagnosis, before any treatment.

Deletions cut 0 bases from V and 7 bases from J, with 13 bases between. The CDR3 totals 15 residues. Germline-derived CDR1 and CDR2 are MNHNS and SASEGT. Subjects aged 18 to 65 presented with newly diagnosed hyperthyroidism of less than 2 months' duration. Exclusion of patients followed from uncontrolled infection, other autoimmune disease, pregnancy or lactation. V usage is TRBV6-1 and J usage is TRBJ1-5; D remains ambiguous. The sequence was collected from a young woman with Graves' hyperthyroidism that later progressed to Graves' ophthalmopathy. Input material: blood. The CDR3 bases are TGTGCCAGCAGTGAAGCCCGACCCTCGGGACAGCCCCAGCATTTT. It encodes CASSEARPSGQPQHF.